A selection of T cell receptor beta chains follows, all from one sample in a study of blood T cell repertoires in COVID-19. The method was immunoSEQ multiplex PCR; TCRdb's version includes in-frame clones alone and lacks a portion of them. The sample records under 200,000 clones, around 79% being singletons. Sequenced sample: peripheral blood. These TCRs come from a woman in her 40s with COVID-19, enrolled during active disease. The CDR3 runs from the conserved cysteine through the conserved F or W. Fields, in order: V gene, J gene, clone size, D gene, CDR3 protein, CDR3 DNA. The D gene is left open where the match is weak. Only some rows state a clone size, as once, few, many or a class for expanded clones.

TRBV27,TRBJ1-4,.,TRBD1,CASRGGAGWGTTNEKLFF,TGTGCCAGCAGAGGGGGCGCGGGATGGGGTACAACTAATGAAAAACTGTTTTTT
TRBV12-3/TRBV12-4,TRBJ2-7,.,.,CASASTVSYEQYF,TGTGCCAGCGCGTCTACTGTCTCCTACGAGCAGTACTTC
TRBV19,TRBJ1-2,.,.,CASSTPTRTWYYGYTF,TGTGCCAGTAGTACCCCCACGCGTACTTGGTACTATGGCTACACCTTC
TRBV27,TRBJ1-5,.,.,CASGDFDQPQHF,TGTGCCAGTGGGGACTTCGATCAGCCCCAGCATTTT
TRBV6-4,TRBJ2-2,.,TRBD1,CASREQGTGELFF,TGTGCCAGCCGAGAACAGGGGACCGGGGAGCTGTTTTTT
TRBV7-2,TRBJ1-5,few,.,CASSFRTGNNQPQHF,TGTGCCAGCAGCTTTCGGACGGGGAACAATCAGCCCCAGCATTTT
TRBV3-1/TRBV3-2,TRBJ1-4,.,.,CASSQEAGLNEKLFF,TGTGCCAGCAGCCAAGAGGCGGGCCTTAATGAAAAACTGTTTTTT
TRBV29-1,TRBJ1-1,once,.,CSVYRTRNTEAFF,TGCAGCGTCTACAGGACCCGGAACACTGAAGCTTTCTTT
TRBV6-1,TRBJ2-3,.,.,CASSEAGTGTDTQYF,TGTGCCAGCAGTGAAGCTGGAACAGGCACAGATACGCAGTATTTT
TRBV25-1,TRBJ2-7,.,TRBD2,CASSARGTSGNEQYF,TGTGCCAGCAGTGCTCGGGGGACTAGCGGAAACGAGCAGTACTTC
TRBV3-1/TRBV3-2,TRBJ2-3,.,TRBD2,CASSQEGGLAGDSSTDTQYF,TGTGCCAGCAGCCAAGAGGGTGGACTAGCGGGGGACTCTAGCACAGATACGCAGTATTTT
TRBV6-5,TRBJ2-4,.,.,CASRETVTKNIQYF,TGTGCCAGCAGGGAGACAGTGACCAAAAACATTCAGTACTTC
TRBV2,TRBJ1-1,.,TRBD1,CASSERQGTEAFF,TGTGCCAGCAGTGAAAGACAGGGCACTGAAGCTTTCTTT
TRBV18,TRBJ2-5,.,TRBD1,CASQTGGAETQYF,TGTGCCAGCCAAACAGGGGGCGCGGAGACCCAGTACTTC
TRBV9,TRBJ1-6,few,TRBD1,CASSVRTGESPLHF,TGTGCCAGCAGCGTTAGAACAGGGGAGTCACCCCTCCACTTT
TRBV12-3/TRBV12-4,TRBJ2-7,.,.,CASADSFSYEQYF,TGTGCCAGCGCCGACTCGTTCTCCTACGAGCAGTACTTC
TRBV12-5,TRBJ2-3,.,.,CASGLVLRVLTSTDTQYF,TGTGCTAGTGGTTTGGTACTCCGAGTGTTAACTAGCACAGATACGCAGTATTTT
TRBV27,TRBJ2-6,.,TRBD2,CASSFGGGSGANVLTF,TGTGCCAGCAGTTTCGGGGGGGGCTCTGGGGCCAACGTCCTGACTTTC
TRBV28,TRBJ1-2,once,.,CASTLGGATGYGYTF,TGTGCCAGCACCTTGGGGGGGGCGACTGGCTATGGCTACACCTTC
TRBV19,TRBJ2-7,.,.,CASTSTRDFSYEQYF,TGTGCCAGTACCTCTACTCGGGACTTCTCCTACGAGCAGTACTTC
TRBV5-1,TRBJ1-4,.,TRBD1,CASSLPTGGNEKLFF,TGCGCCAGCAGCCTTCCGACAGGGGGTAATGAAAAACTGTTTTTT
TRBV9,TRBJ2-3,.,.,CASSVFQGVTDTQYF,TGTGCCAGCAGCGTGTTCCAGGGTGTAACAGATACGCAGTATTTT
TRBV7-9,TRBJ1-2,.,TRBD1,CASSWDRFHGYTF,TGTGCCAGCAGCTGGGACAGGTTCCATGGCTACACCTTC
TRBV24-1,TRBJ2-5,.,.,CATSEGGARETQYF,TGTGCCACCAGCGAAGGGGGGGCTCGGGAGACCCAGTACTTC
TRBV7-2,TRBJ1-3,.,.,CASSPTGIFGNTIYF,TGTGCCAGCAGCCCCACAGGGATATTTGGAAACACCATATATTTT
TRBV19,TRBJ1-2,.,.,CASINPGINGYTF,TGTGCCAGTATTAATCCAGGGATCAATGGCTACACCTTC
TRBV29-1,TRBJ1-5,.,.,CSATTGVNQPQHF,TGCAGCGCTACGACAGGAGTCAATCAGCCCCAGCATTTT
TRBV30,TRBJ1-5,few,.,CAWRDGTHNQPQHF,TGTGCCTGGAGGGACGGGACACATAATCAGCCCCAGCATTTT
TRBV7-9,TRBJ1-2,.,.,CASSREGQEGYTF,TGTGCCAGCAGCCGGGAGGGGCAAGAGGGCTACACCTTC
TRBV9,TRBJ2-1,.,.,CASSPFRGTDNEQFF,TGTGCCAGCAGCCCCTTCCGGGGTACGGACAATGAGCAGTTCTTC
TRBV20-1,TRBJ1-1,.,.,CSASRLVNTEAFF,TGCAGTGCTAGTCGGTTGGTGAACACTGAAGCTTTCTTT
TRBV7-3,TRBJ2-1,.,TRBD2,CASSLIDSGGPSVQFF,TGTGCCAGCAGCTTAATTGATAGCGGGGGCCCGAGCGTGCAGTTCTTC
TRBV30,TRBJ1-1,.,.,CASAGAEAFF,TGTGCCTCTGCAGGGGCTGAGGCTTTCTTT
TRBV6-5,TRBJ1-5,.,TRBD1,CASTSTGGQPQHF,TGTGCCAGCACCTCGACAGGGGGACAGCCCCAGCATTTT
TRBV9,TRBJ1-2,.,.,CASSVAGYYGYTF,TGTGCCAGCAGCGTAGCGGGGTACTACGGCTACACCTTC
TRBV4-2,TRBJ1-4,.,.,CASSQVTGTGYEKLFF,TGTGCCAGCAGCCAAGTTACAGGGACGGGTTATGAAAAACTGTTTTTT
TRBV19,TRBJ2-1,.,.,CASSRGNEQFF,TGTGCCAGTAGCAGGGGAAATGAGCAGTTCTTC
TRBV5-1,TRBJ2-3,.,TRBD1,CASSLTVTGGTDTQYF,TGCGCCAGCAGCTTGACTGTGACAGGGGGCACAGATACGCAGTATTTT